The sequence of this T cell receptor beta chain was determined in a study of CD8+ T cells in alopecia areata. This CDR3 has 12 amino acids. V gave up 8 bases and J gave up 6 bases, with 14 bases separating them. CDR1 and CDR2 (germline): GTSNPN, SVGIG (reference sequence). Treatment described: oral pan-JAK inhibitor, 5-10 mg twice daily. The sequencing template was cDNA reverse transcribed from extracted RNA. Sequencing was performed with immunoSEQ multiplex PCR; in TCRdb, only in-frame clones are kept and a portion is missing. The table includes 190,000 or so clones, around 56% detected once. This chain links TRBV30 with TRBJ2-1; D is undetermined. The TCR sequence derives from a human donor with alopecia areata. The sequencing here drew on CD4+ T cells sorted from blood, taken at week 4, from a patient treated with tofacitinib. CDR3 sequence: CAGSFERNEQFF. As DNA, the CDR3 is TGTGCCGGAAGTTTCGAGCGCAATGAGCAGTTCTTC.